The table lists the clone carrying this T cell receptor beta chain with a count of one. These data originate in a study of blood T cell repertoires in COVID-19. At the level of the study: Both acute and convalescent COVID-19 samples were obtained from the United States, Italy and Spain. T cells, B-cell-depleted T cells, or PBMCs supplied cDNA or gDNA.

CDR1 LGHDT and CDR2 YNNKEL come from the germline V gene (reference sequence). CDR3 length equals 15 residues. Between the trimmed V and J ends, which lost 0 bases and 5 bases, there was a span of 11 bases. Original processing notes: Reference gene primer amplification yielded estimated nucleated cell counts. Produced via immunoSEQ multiplex PCR; TCRdb's table is partial and in-frame only. The V and J calls and the clone size are those of that table, but D and trimming were determined from the DNA. Here the sample spans about 41,000 clones, 70% to 90% being singletons. The TCR comes from a man aged 55 to 70 with acute or convalescent COVID-19. Material for sequencing was peripheral blood. V and J are TRBV3-1 (or the pseudogene TRBV3-2) and TRBJ2-1, with TRBD2 as a possible D gene (5 bases). CDR3: CASSQDLDGNNEQFF. In DNA, the CDR3 is TGTGCCAGCAGCCAAGATCTGGACGGGAACAATGAGCAGTTCTTC.